The 22 T cell receptor beta chains reported below all come from one sample, sequenced in a study of blood T cell repertoires in COVID-19. TCRdb keeps only in-frame clones here, not all; method: immunoSEQ multiplex PCR. Among about 46,000 clones listed, 83% were seen once. Material: peripheral blood. The receptors come from a woman of 80 years or more with acute or convalescent COVID-19.

This clone was detected once. CDR3 sequence (DNA): TGTGCCAGCAGCCCCCGACTAGCGGGGAATCAAGAGACCCAGTACTTC. It encodes CASSPRLAGNQETQYF. V is TRBV4-2 and J is TRBJ2-5; 11 nucleotides line up with TRBD2. The ends lost 4 bases at V and 2 bases at J; junction bases unmatched: 6. The germline CDR1 and CDR2 sequences are LGHNA and YNFKEQ. The CDR3 spans 16 residues.

V and J are TRBV6-1 and TRBJ1-2; possibly TRBD1 for D (5 bases). The V gene's germline CDR1 is MNHNS and CDR2 SASEGT. The CDR3 spans 13 residues. Trimming took 2 bases from V and 5 from J, leaving 9 bases between them. The CDR3 loop reads CASSEQGSYGYTF. CDR3 nucleotides: TGTGCCAGCAGTGAACAGGGCTCATATGGCTACACCTTC.

The chain employs TRBV18 and TRBJ1-4; 9 nucleotides line up with TRBD1. CDR1 KGHSH and CDR2 LQKENI come from the germline V gene. The CDR3 is made up of 17 amino acids. The V gene end was trimmed by 3 bases and the J gene end by 8 bases; junction bases not matched to a gene: 13. In nucleotides, the CDR3 is TGTGCCAGCTCACCGCTGAGTTCCGGGACAGGGACGGAAAAACTGTTTTTT. It yields the protein CASSPLSSGTGTEKLFF.

The chain uses TRBV3-1 (or the pseudogene TRBV3-2) and TRBJ2-5, with 14 positions matching TRBD2. This CDR3 has 19 amino acids. Losses at the gene ends were 3 bases for V and 5 bases for J; bases not matched to a gene: 14. CDR1 is LGHDT, CDR2 YNNKEL, per germline (reference sequence). The CDR3 sequence: CASSQFRGTSGGLGETQYF. CDR3 nucleotides: TGTGCCAGCAGCCAGTTCCGGGGGACTAGCGGGGGCTTAGGGGAGACCCAGTACTTC.

The chain recombines TRBV6-6 with TRBJ1-5, with D possibly matching TRBD1 (5 bases). Trimming took off 7 bases at V and 3 bases at J, with 13 bases between the two ends. The CDR3 totals 14 residues. CDR1 is MNHNY and CDR2 is SVGAGI in the germline V gene (reference sequence). CDR3 region: CASTKTETNQPQHF. The CDR3 region has the DNA TGTGCCAGCACTAAGACAGAAACCAATCAGCCCCAGCATTTT.

The chain uses TRBV7-9 and TRBJ2-3; 7 bases fit TRBD1. In germline, CDR1 is SEHNR, CDR2 FQNEAQ (reference sequence). The J segment lost 0 bases and the V segment lost 5 bases, leaving 11 bases of the junction unmatched. The CDR3 contains 17 residues. The CDR3 protein is CASSPAISGQSTDTQYF. In nucleotides, the CDR3 is TGTGCCAGCAGCCCCGCGATTTCGGGACAGAGCACAGATACGCAGTATTTT.

The chain combines TRBV25-1 with TRBJ2-1; TRBD2 agrees at 8 bases. Germline V gives CDR1 MGHDK, CDR2 SYGVNS. The CDR3 extends over 15 amino acids. The junction had 4 bases not matched to a gene; V was cut back by 2 bases and J by 4 bases. In DNA, the CDR3 is TGTGCCAGCAGTGAAAGCGGGGGAGCGTACAATGAGCAGTTCTTC. It codes for CASSESGGAYNEQFF.

J is TRBJ1-1 and V is TRBV3-1 (or the pseudogene TRBV3-2), with 11 bases that match TRBD1. The germline gives CDR1 LGHDT, CDR2 YNNKEL (reference sequence). J lost 5 bases, V lost 1 base, and 9 bases had no gene match. The CDR3 consists of 17 residues. The CDR3 coding sequence is TGTGCCAGCAGCCAAGGGACAGGGGGCGGTATCAGGACTGAAGCTTTCTTT. Amino acids: CASSQGTGGGIRTEAFF.

The rearrangement uses TRBV5-8 and TRBJ1-3; 7 nucleotides match TRBD1. The CDR3 has 16 amino acids. Losses at the gene ends were 4 bases for V and 4 bases for J; bases not matched to a gene: 11. Germline lookup yields CDR1 SGHTS and CDR2 YDEGEE. This CDR3 is CASSPGQILRGNTIYF. The CDR3 nucleotides read TGTGCCAGCAGCCCGGGACAGATCCTCAGGGGAAACACCATATATTTT.

This chain uses TRBV5-1 with TRBJ1-3; 7 positions match TRBD1. Looked up from germline, CDR1 is SGHRS and CDR2 is YFSETQ. The CDR3 has 15 amino acids. V dropped 3 bases and J dropped 6; count of bases not matched to a gene: 9. Here the CDR3 DNA reads TGCGCCAGCAGCTACGACAGGGACGCAGTAAACACCATATATTTT. Its protein is CASSYDRDAVNTIYF.

The V call is TRBV10-2, the J call TRBJ1-2; 8 nucleotides align to TRBD1. Germline values: CDR1 WSHSY, CDR2 SAAADI. The CDR3 covers 17 residues. V shed 5 bases and J 1 base; nucleotides not matched to a gene: 12. In DNA form, the CDR3 reads TGCGCCAGCAGTCAATCCGACAGGGGATCTAGTAACTATGGCTACACCTTC. This sequence encodes CASSQSDRGSSNYGYTF.

About this clone: The junction departs from germline at one end; a sequencing error may be responsible. The rearrangement joins TRBV7-7 to TRBJ2-2; 8 bases map to TRBD2. CDR1 is SSHAT and CDR2 is FNYEAQ in the germline V gene (reference sequence). This CDR3 spans 15 amino acids. The CDR3 sequence is CASSPGGVLTGELFF. The CDR3 DNA sequence: TGTGCTAGCAGCCCCGGGGGGGTCCTAACCGGGGAGCTGTTTTTT.

This chain joins TRBV29-1 and TRBJ1-3; perhaps TRBD1 as D (5 bases). CDR3 size: 13 residues. The germline V gene encodes CDR1 SQVTM and CDR2 ANQGSEA. The V gene lost 4 bases and the J gene lost 0 bases, with 7 bases spanning the gap. CDR3 nucleotides: TGCAGCGTTGCCAGGGACTCTGGAAACACCATATATTTT. Encoded protein: CSVARDSGNTIYF.

The chain recombines TRBV18 with TRBJ2-1; 13 bases are a match to TRBD2. V was pared by 4 bases and J by 3 bases, with 6 bases of the junction left unmatched. Germline V gene data show CDR1 as KGHSH and CDR2 as LQKENI. The length of the CDR3 is 17 residues. CDR3 region: CASSLMTSGGNYNEQFF. CDR3 nucleotides: TGTGCCAGCTCACTAATGACTAGCGGGGGGAACTACAATGAGCAGTTCTTC. Based on the CDR3 plus reference TRBV18 and TRBJ2-1, the full variable domain is NAGVMQNPRHLVRRRGQEARLRCSPMKGHSHVYWYRQLPEEGLKFMVYLQKENIIDESGMPKERFSAEFPKEGPSILRIQQVVRGDSAAYFCASSLMTSGGNYNEQFFGPGTRLTVL.

The CDR3 coding sequence is TGTGCCAGCAGTGAAAACGGGGACAGGGACACTGAAGCTTTCTTT. Amino acids: CASSENGDRDTEAFF. The rearrangement links TRBV6-1 to TRBJ1-1; TRBD1 agrees at 9 bases. CDR1 is MNHNS, CDR2 SASEGT, per germline. The CDR3 totals 15 residues. After removal of 2 bases from V and 3 bases from J, the junction contained 4 bases not matched to a gene.

The chain has TRBV6-5 and TRBJ1-5, with TRBD1 matching 7 bases. Per the germline V gene, CDR1 is MNHEY and CDR2 is SVGAGI. CDR3 size: 14 residues. V lost 5 bases to trimming and J lost 6 bases; unmatched junction nucleotides: 7. CDR3 sequence (DNA): TGTGCCAGCAGTAGAACAGGGGTGGGTCAGCCCCAGCATTTT. Translated: CASSRTGVGQPQHF.

The genes are TRBV11-3 and TRBJ2-1; D remains ambiguous. The CDR3 has 16 amino acids. Trimming cost V 3 bases and J 1 base, with 13 bases left between them. Germline-derived CDR1 and CDR2 are SGHNT and YENEEA. The CDR3 loop is CASSLVLDTSYNEQFF. CDR3 nucleotide sequence: TGTGCCAGCAGCTTGGTCCTAGATACTTCCTACAATGAGCAGTTCTTC.

This CDR3 reads CASSSGRTGKVGEKLFF. CDR3 nucleotides: TGTGCCAGCAGCTCCGGTCGGACAGGGAAAGTTGGCGAAAAACTGTTTTTT. The J gene is TRBJ1-4, the V gene TRBV13; 8 bases align to TRBD1. The CDR3 runs 17 residues. Germline V gene data show CDR1 as PRHDT and CDR2 as FYEKMQ (reference sequence). The trim removed 4 bases at V and 8 bases at J, leaving 15 bases unmatched.

The CDR3 is CASSFGQDTEAFF. The CDR3 DNA is TGCGCCAGCAGTTTCGGACAGGACACTGAAGCTTTCTTT. The chain has TRBV5-1 and TRBJ1-1; the match to TRBD1 covers 7 bases. The CDR3 totals 13 residues. From germline, CDR1 is SGHRS and CDR2 YFSETQ. V lost 5 bases to trimming and J lost 3 bases; unmatched junction nucleotides: 4.

The chain is built from TRBV9 and TRBJ1-1; tentatively, D is TRBD1 (6 bases). Germline V CDR1 and CDR2: SGDLS, YYNGEE. This CDR3 contains 17 residues. V lost 0 bases and J 1 base, leaving 16 bases between the germline ends. The CDR3: CASSVGTGLAWNTEAFF. The DNA for the CDR3 is TGTGCCAGCAGCGTAGGCACAGGGTTGGCGTGGAACACTGAAGCTTTCTTT.

V usage is TRBV10-2 and J usage is TRBJ1-1, with 7 bases lining up with TRBD1. V trimming: 6 bases; J trimming: 5 bases; junction bases outside the gene matches: 9. Germline V CDR1 and CDR2: WSHSY, SAAADI. The CDR3 runs 14 residues. The CDR3 protein is CASRDREKGTEAFF. DNA for the CDR3: TGCGCCAGCAGAGACAGGGAGAAGGGAACTGAAGCTTTCTTT.

This chain uses TRBV5-8 with TRBJ1-1, with D perhaps TRBD1 (6 bases). V was cut by 4 bases and J by 5 bases, with 21 bases left in between. Germline CDR1 reads SGHTS; CDR2 reads YDEGEE. This CDR3 contains 16 residues. Here the CDR3 DNA reads TGTGCCAGCAGCCGGACACCGGTGGGGGCCGGTACTGAAGCTTTCTTT. It yields the protein CASSRTPVGAGTEAFF.